These 28 T cell receptor beta chains share one sample of origin, sequenced in a study of T-cell reconstitution after alpha-beta-depleted transplantation in children. TCRbeta library construction was performed incorporating unique molecular identifiers. TCRdb re-analysed the PCR reads in MiXCR, keeping a single row per CDR3 protein. The table includes approximately 430,000 distinct CDR3 sequences, 15% to 20% detected once. Material: PBMCs, mostly from graft donor cells, obtained 360 days after TCRalphabeta/CD19-depleted stem cell transplant. These receptor sequences come from a boy in the first two years of life who had a stem cell transplant for Wiskott-Aldrich syndrome, so the T cells may come from the graft donor.

This clonotype was detected a few times. V and J are TRBV5-1 and TRBJ2-2; the match to TRBD2 covers 8 bases. V shed 4 bases, J shed 5 bases, and the junction held 4 bases outside the gene matches. The CDR3 loop spans 14 amino acids. Per germline, CDR1 SGHRS and CDR2 YFSETQ. CDR3 sequence reads: CASSPGGGTGELFF. The CDR3, as DNA: TGCGCCAGCAGCCCCGGGGGGGGTACCGGGGAGCTGTTTTTT.

V and J are TRBV28 and TRBJ1-6; D might be TRBD1 (6 bases). This CDR3 comprises 16 residues. The ends were cut back, 5 bases at V and 6 bases at J, with 17 bases in the middle. Germline-derived CDR1 and CDR2 are MDHEN and SYDVKM. The DNA of the CDR3 is TGTGCCAGCAGTCCTGAACGGGACATATGTAATTCACCCCTCCACTTT. This encodes CASSPERDICNSPLHF. Full variable domain (outside the CDR3, taken from reference TRBV28 and TRBJ1-6): DVKVTQSSRYLVKRTGEKVFLECVQDMDHENMFWYRQDPGLGLRLIYFSYDVKMKEKGDIPEGYSVSREKKERFSLILESASTNQTSMYLCASSPERDICNSPLHFGNGTRLTVT.

The chain employs TRBV5-1 and TRBJ2-7; D possibly corresponds to TRBD2 (5 bases). Trimming removed 3 bases from V and 3 bases from J, with 10 bases in between. This CDR3 has 13 amino acids. CDR1 and CDR2 from the germline V gene are SGHRS and YFSETQ. The CDR3 DNA reads as TGCGCCAGCAGCTGGCTAGCAGACTACGAGCAGTACTTC. Protein product: CASSWLADYEQYF.

In its sample, this clonotype was seen a few times. The rearrangement links TRBV5-1 to TRBJ2-2, with D tentatively TRBD1 or TRBD2 (6 bases each). V lost 2 bases to trimming and J lost 6 bases, with 20 bases between them. The CDR3 consists of 17 residues. CDR1 SGHRS and CDR2 YFSETQ come from the germline V gene. The CDR3 DNA is TGCGCCAGCAGCTTTGCGCCATCGGGGGCCAAGTCCGGGGAGCTGTTTTTT. Translating it yields CASSFAPSGAKSGELFF.

The chain links TRBV10-2 to TRBJ2-7; D gene unclear. Germline lookup yields CDR1 WSHSY and CDR2 SAAADI. V lost 0 bases and J lost 4, with 13 bases in between. The CDR3 consists of 15 residues. CDR3 loop: CASSESRSLWYEQYF. The CDR3 bases are TGCGCCAGCAGTGAGTCGCGGTCTTTGTGGTACGAGCAGTACTTC.

V and J are TRBV20-1 and TRBJ2-1, with D unclear. From germline, CDR1 is DFQATT and CDR2 SNEGSKA (reference sequence). V was shortened by 5 bases and J by 9 bases, with 8 bases between the two germline ends. The CDR3 is 10 residues long. The DNA of the CDR3 is TGCAGTGCTCCGCTATCTGAGCAGTTCTTC. Its translation is CSAPLSEQFF.

The chain uses TRBV12-3 or TRBV12-4 and TRBJ2-1; D is unresolved. This CDR3 contains 11 residues. V was shortened by 6 bases and J by 7 bases, with 7 bases between the two germline ends. CDR3 bases: TGTGCCAGCAGGTTAAGAAATGAGCAGTTCTTC. Its translation: CASRLRNEQFF.

V is TRBV7-9 and J is TRBJ2-1, with TRBD1 matching 8 bases. The V gene end was trimmed by 5 bases and the J gene end by 0 bases; junction bases not matched to a gene: 9. CDR3 length: 17 amino acids. Germline CDR1 SEHNR, CDR2 FQNEAQ (reference sequence). This CDR3 is CASSQDRGRGSYNEQFF. The DNA for the CDR3 is TGTGCCAGCAGCCAAGACAGGGGAAGGGGCTCCTACAATGAGCAGTTCTTC.

This clonotype occurred a few times. V and J are TRBV6-5 and TRBJ2-7, with 8 bases fitting TRBD1. V shed 7 bases and J 1 base; nucleotides not matched to a gene: 9. Germline CDR1 and CDR2: MNHEY and SVGAGI. The length of the CDR3 is 15 residues. The CDR3 is CASKKDRAQSYEQYF. The CDR3 nucleotides are TGTGCCAGCAAAAAGGACAGGGCGCAGTCCTACGAGCAGTACTTC.

As DNA, the CDR3 is TGTGCCTGGAATTCAGGGACAGTAGCCAAAAACATTCAGTACTTC. It specifies CAWNSGTVAKNIQYF. The chain links TRBV30 to TRBJ2-4, with TRBD1 matching 7 bases. Germline CDR1 GTSNPN, CDR2 SVGIG (reference sequence). V lost 4 bases, J lost 0 bases, and 6 bases stayed unmatched. The CDR3 is 15 amino acids.

This chain joins TRBV12-3 or TRBV12-4 and TRBJ2-1, with TRBD2 identical over 9 bases. V shed 6 bases and J 5 bases; nucleotides not matched to a gene: 8. This CDR3 contains 15 residues. For the CDR3, the DNA is TGTGCCAGCAGGCCTGGCGGGGGGGCTAACAATGAGCAGTTCTTC. Protein: CASRPGGGANNEQFF.

V and J are TRBV7-9 and TRBJ2-7; unclear D gene. Germline loops: CDR1 SEHNR, CDR2 FQNEAQ (reference sequence). V lost 3 bases and J lost 4, with 4 bases in between. The CDR3 spans 11 residues. The CDR3 here is CASSFKYEQYF. Written as DNA, the CDR3 is TGTGCCAGCAGCTTTAAGTACGAGCAGTACTTC.

The rearrangement links TRBV5-1 to TRBJ2-3; 8 bases line up with TRBD1. The CDR3 contains 14 residues. The germline gives CDR1 SGHRS, CDR2 YFSETQ. J was trimmed by 3 bases and V by 5 bases; bases with no gene match: 5. CDR3 region: CASRTQGATDTQYF. The CDR3 nucleotides read TGCGCCAGCAGGACCCAGGGGGCGACAGATACGCAGTATTTT.

This clonotype was seen only a few times. The J gene is TRBJ1-5, the V gene TRBV12-3 or TRBV12-4, with D hard to call. The V gene lost 3 bases and the J gene lost 7 bases, with 10 bases spanning the gap. This CDR3 region has 13 residues. CDR3 in DNA: TGTGCCAGCAGTTTGATAGTAGCCCAGCCCCAGCATTTT. Translated, it gives CASSLIVAQPQHF.

Only a few counts were recorded for this clonotype. This sequence joins TRBV4-3 and TRBJ2-3; the D gene is possibly TRBD2 (5 bases). The CDR3 consists of 16 residues. The V gene's germline CDR1 is LGHNA and CDR2 YSLEER. Trimming pared 2 bases from V and 1 base from J, leaving 13 bases between. The CDR3 DNA reads TGCGCCAGCAGCCAAAGTTTCGTGGGAGGCACAGATACGCAGTATTTT. Translation: CASSQSFVGGTDTQYF.

The V gene is TRBV11-2, the J gene TRBJ2-4; TRBD2 matches 13 bases. J lost 0 bases, V lost 2 bases, and 10 bases had no gene match. Germline V gene sequence: CDR1 SGHAT, CDR2 FQNNGV. The CDR3 sequence is 20 residues long. CDR3 amino acids: CASSLQAGTSGALAKNIQYF. The CDR3 region has the DNA TGTGCCAGCAGCTTACAAGCAGGGACTAGCGGGGCCTTAGCCAAAAACATTCAGTACTTC.

In this sample, this clonotype turned up a few times. Written as DNA, the CDR3 is TGCGCCAGCAGCCAAGATCTATCAAGCGGGAGGACAGATACGCAGTATTTT. This gives the protein CASSQDLSSGRTDTQYF. V is TRBV4-3 and J is TRBJ2-3; TRBD2 agrees at 9 bases. Unmatched junction bases numbered 7, after V lost 0 bases and J lost 3 bases. Germline lookup yields CDR1 LGHNA and CDR2 YSLEER. CDR3 length equals 17 residues.

This chain uses TRBV7-2 with TRBJ2-1; D remains ambiguous. The V and J ends lost 3 bases and 1 base respectively, with 10 bases between them. Germline V gene sequence: CDR1 SGHTA, CDR2 FQGNSA. The CDR3 covers 15 residues. The CDR3 DNA is TGTGCCAGCAGCTTTTTGAGGTCTTCCTACAATGAGCAGTTCTTC. Its protein is CASSFLRSSYNEQFF. Full variable domain (remainder filled in from reference TRBV7-2 and TRBJ2-1): GAGVSQSPSNKVTEKGKDVELRCDPISGHTALYWYRQSLGQGLEFLIYFQGNSAPDKSGLPSDRFSAERTGGSVSTLTIQRTQQEDSAVYLCASSFLRSSYNEQFFGPGTRLTVL.

The chain is built from TRBV5-1 and TRBJ1-4; D is unresolved. The germline V gene has CDR1 SGHRS and CDR2 YFSETQ. This CDR3 has 13 amino acids. Trimming left V 4 bases short and J 10 bases short, with 14 bases between. CDR3: CASSPESKGKLFF. CDR3 nucleotides: TGCGCCAGCAGCCCCGAGTCGAAGGGAAAACTGTTTTTT. The variable domain in full, with the rest retrieved from reference TRBV5-1 and TRBJ1-4, is KAGVTQTPRYLIKTRGQQVTLSCSPISGHRSVSWYQQTPGQGLQFLFEYFSETQRNKGNFPGRFSGRQFSNSRSEMNVSTLELGDSALYLCASSPESKGKLFFGSGTQLSVL.

The chain uses TRBV5-6 and TRBJ2-7; 9 positions agree with TRBD1. The CDR3 extends over 14 amino acids. The V gene's germline CDR1 is SGHDT and CDR2 YYEEEE. V gave up 5 bases and J gave up 3 bases; unmatched junction bases: 6. This CDR3 is CASSSSTGGYEQYF. In nucleotides, the CDR3 is TGTGCCAGCAGTTCCTCGACAGGGGGCTACGAGCAGTACTTC.

This clonotype has ten or more counts. The V and J genes are TRBV12-3 or TRBV12-4 and TRBJ2-7, with D hard to call. CDR3 length: 12 amino acids. Trimming pared 5 bases from V and 0 bases from J, leaving 5 bases between. CDR3 in amino acids: CASSLYSYEQYF. CDR3 bases: TGTGCCAGCAGTCTATACTCCTACGAGCAGTACTTC.

This clonotype was seen more than once but under ten times. The CDR3 spells CATKMVGPSYNEQFF. CDR3 nucleotide sequence: TGTGCCACCAAAATGGTAGGACCCTCCTACAATGAGCAGTTCTTC. This rearrangement joins TRBV27 to TRBJ2-1; unclear D gene. With 10 bases removed from V and 0 bases from J, the gap between germline ends came to 16 bases. There are 15 residues in the CDR3. Germline V lookup: CDR1 MNHEY, CDR2 SMNVEV (reference sequence).

This clonotype was recorded only once. J is TRBJ2-3 and V is TRBV13; TRBD2 agrees at 11 bases. V lost 4 bases, J lost 4 bases, and 7 bases stayed unmatched. Germline V gene sequence: CDR1 PRHDT, CDR2 FYEKMQ (reference sequence). The CDR3 has 16 residues. The CDR3 DNA is TGTGCCAGCAGCTGGGTTAGCGGGAGGGCCGCAGATACGCAGTATTTT. Translating it yields CASSWVSGRAADTQYF.

The chain uses TRBV25-1 and TRBJ2-7; D remains unclear. The V and J ends lost 6 bases and 2 bases respectively, with 14 bases between them. The germline gives CDR1 MGHDK, CDR2 SYGVNS. The CDR3 length is 14 residues. Written as DNA, the CDR3 is TGTGCCAGCAGCCCCGACACCAAGGCCTACGAGCAGTACTTC. It codes for CASSPDTKAYEQYF.

This clonotype was detected many times. This chain connects TRBV11-2 to TRBJ2-7; unclear D gene. Germline V CDR1 and CDR2: SGHAT, FQNNGV. Trimming removed 0 bases from V and 0 bases from J, with 12 bases in between. The length of the CDR3 is 16 residues. The CDR3 spells CASSLDPGRSSYEQYF. The CDR3 DNA sequence: TGTGCCAGCAGCTTAGATCCAGGTCGCAGCTCCTACGAGCAGTACTTC.

This clonotype was seen more than once but under ten times. This chain uses TRBV20-1 with TRBJ1-6; possibly TRBD1 for D (5 bases). Germline V gene lookup returns CDR1 DFQATT and CDR2 SNEGSKA (reference sequence). V was trimmed by 7 bases and J by 6 bases, leaving 13 bases between them. This CDR3 has 13 residues. CDR3 sequence reads: CSGTTAANSPLHF. DNA of the CDR3: TGCAGTGGAACGACAGCAGCTAATTCACCCCTCCACTTT.

This clonotype came up a few times. The V gene is TRBV12-3 or TRBV12-4, the J gene TRBJ2-5; 11 positions agree with TRBD2. Trimming cost V 5 bases and J 5 bases; bases outside gene matches: 10. The CDR3 consists of 16 residues. The CDR3 nucleotides read TGTGCCAGCAGTATTAGCGGGAGGGCCTTTACGGAGACCCAGTACTTC. It codes for CASSISGRAFTETQYF.

This clonotype was seen more than once but under ten times. The chain combines TRBV5-1 with TRBJ2-1; 9 bases match TRBD1. This CDR3 has 14 amino acids. V lost 4 bases, J lost 8 bases, and 7 bases stayed unmatched. Germline V gene lookup returns CDR1 SGHRS and CDR2 YFSETQ. The CDR3 region is CASSRGDRVHEQFF. CDR3 coding DNA: TGCGCCAGCAGCCGTGGGGACAGGGTGCATGAGCAGTTCTTC.